This T cell receptor (beta chain) is from a study of cytomegalovirus exposure and HLA in healthy donors. Use of 60 Vbeta and 13 Jbeta primers characterized the PCR. Only in-frame clones appear in the TCRdb table, and some are missing; sequencing was by immunoSEQ multiplex PCR. The sample lists under 200,000 clones; over 70% were seen once. Whole-study results and caveats: The productive fraction for most TCR beta V segments was about 87% or about 30% in an earlier analysis. Whilst most TCR sequences proved rare, a subset of public TCRs occurred across many donors. The authors later found HLA-associated TCR beta chains more clonally expanded than equally common others.

Points on this clone: Antigen specificity is unknown.

The sample consisted of PBMCs. This sequence was found in a woman between 45 and 65 years old in good health and CMV-seropositive.

The CDR3 here is CASSLFRDSDSPLHF. In nucleotides, the CDR3 is TGTGCCAGCTCACTCTTCCGGGACAGCGATTCACCCCTCCACTTT. V and J are TRBV18 and TRBJ1-6; 7 bases are shared with TRBD1. The CDR3 runs 15 residues. The trim removed 4 bases at V and 8 bases at J, leaving 8 bases unmatched. Germline CDR1 KGHSH, CDR2 LQKENI.